Following are 29 T cell receptor beta chains from one sample sequenced in a study of T cells in Graves' hyperthyroidism and ophthalmopathy. The CDR3 regions of TCR beta were amplified from RNA transcripts. First-round RT-PCR with HTBI primers amplified the TCR CDR3 region. TCRdb reprocessed the multiplex PCR reads via MiXCR and lists one record per CDR3 protein. Here the sample spans 550,000 to 850,000 distinct CDR3 sequences, around 20% being singletons. The specimen was blood. The receptors were gathered from a woman between 50 and 59 years old with Graves' hyperthyroidism that later progressed to Graves' ophthalmopathy.

This clonotype was counted many times. J is TRBJ2-7 and V is TRBV20-1; no definite D call. The CDR3 has 11 residues. V shed 2 bases and J shed 4 bases, with 6 bases lying between them. The germline V gene encodes CDR1 DFQATT and CDR2 SNEGSKA (reference sequence). The CDR3 protein is CSARMGYEQYF. The CDR3 DNA is TGCAGTGCTAGAATGGGATACGAGCAGTACTTC.

The rearrangement links TRBV5-6 to TRBJ1-4, with 9 bases aligning to TRBD1. CDR3 length: 14 amino acids. Germline values: CDR1 SGHDT, CDR2 YYEEEE. V lost 4 bases, J lost 11 bases, and 9 bases stayed unmatched. As DNA, the CDR3 is TGTGCCAGCAGCATCTCCGGGACAGGGAATAAACTGTTTTTT. This translates into CASSISGTGNKLFF. The variable domain in full, with the rest retrieved from reference TRBV5-6 and TRBJ1-4, is DAGVTQSPTHLIKTRGQQVTLRCSPKSGHDTVSWYQQALGQGPQFIFQYYEEEERQRGNFPDRFSGHQFPNYSSELNVNALLLGDSALYLCASSISGTGNKLFFGSGTQLSVL.

This clonotype was recorded at least ten times. The chain is built from TRBV27 and TRBJ2-3, with TRBD2 matching 9 bases. The trim removed 1 base at V and 2 bases at J, leaving 1 base unmatched. There are 15 residues in the CDR3. CDR1 is MNHEY, CDR2 SMNVEV, per germline (reference sequence). The CDR3: CASSLLAGVTDTQYF. DNA for the CDR3: TGTGCCAGCAGTTTATTAGCGGGGGTCACAGATACGCAGTATTTT.

Only a few counts were recorded for this clonotype. V is TRBV14 and J is TRBJ2-1; possibly TRBD1 or TRBD2 for D (6 bases each). This CDR3 is built from 16 residues. Trimming pared 1 base from V and 7 bases from J, leaving 17 bases between. The germline gives CDR1 SGHDN, CDR2 FVKESK. The CDR3 spells CASSQGEDRPTNEQFF. CDR3 nucleotide sequence: TGTGCCAGCAGCCAAGGGGAGGACAGACCCACTAATGAGCAGTTCTTC.

In this sample, this clonotype turned up many times. This chain uses TRBV2 with TRBJ1-2, with TRBD1 matching over 8 bases. CDR1 and CDR2 (germline): SNHLY, FYNNEI. V lost 4 bases to trimming and J lost 0 bases; unmatched junction nucleotides: 10. CDR3 length: 17 amino acids. The CDR3: CASSASTGGASNYGYTF. The CDR3 DNA reads TGTGCCAGCAGTGCCTCAACAGGGGGTGCCTCTAACTATGGCTACACCTTC.

This clonotype has at least ten counts. This chain joins TRBV5-1 and TRBJ1-1; 7 bases are shared with TRBD1. The CDR3 loop spans 14 amino acids. V lost 5 bases, J lost 4 bases, and 8 bases stayed unmatched. The V gene's germline CDR1 is SGHRS and CDR2 YFSETQ. The CDR3 nucleotides are TGCGCCAGCAGATTTACAGGGGACGGCACTGAAGCTTTCTTT. Its protein product is CASRFTGDGTEAFF.

This clonotype was counted between two and nine times. This chain connects TRBV13 to TRBJ2-4; tentatively, D is TRBD2 (6 bases). The CDR3 has 17 amino acids. Trimming cost V 4 bases and J 0 bases, with 16 bases left between them. Per germline, CDR1 PRHDT and CDR2 FYEKMQ (reference sequence). The CDR3 reads CASSSGGGVKAKNIQYF. The CDR3 nucleotides are TGTGCCAGCAGCTCCGGTGGAGGGGTTAAAGCCAAAAACATTCAGTACTTC. The full variable domain, completed using reference TRBV13 and TRBJ2-4, is AAGVIQSPRHLIKEKRETATLKCYPIPRHDTVYWYQQGPGQDPQFLISFYEKMQSDKGSIPDRFSAQQFSDYHSELNMSSLELGDSALYFCASSSGGGVKAKNIQYFGAGTRLSVL.

This clonotype was detected a few times. The V and J genes are TRBV15 and TRBJ1-4; D not certain. This CDR3 is built from 16 residues. Deletions cut 0 bases from V and 8 bases from J, with 16 bases between. CDR1 and CDR2 (germline): LNHNV, YYDKDF (reference sequence). The CDR3 reads CATSRDVFSGREKLFF. CDR3 sequence (DNA): TGTGCCACCAGCAGAGATGTTTTCTCTGGGAGGGAAAAACTGTTTTTT.

This clonotype was seen a few times. This rearrangement joins TRBV19 to TRBJ2-1; D perhaps matches TRBD2 (6 bases). Germline values: CDR1 LNHDA, CDR2 SQIVND (reference sequence). The CDR3 totals 19 residues. Trimming left V 0 bases short and J 3 bases short, with 21 bases between. DNA for the CDR3: TGTGCCAGTAGTATAGATCCAATGGGGGTGGGGGGTATCTACAATGAGCAGTTCTTC. Translating it yields CASSIDPMGVGGIYNEQFF.

This clonotype has only a few counts. The chain joins TRBV24-1 to TRBJ2-1, with D perhaps TRBD1 or TRBD2 (5 bases each). The CDR3 length is 14 residues. V lost 12 bases and J 8 bases, leaving 22 bases between the germline ends. Germline V gene lookup returns CDR1 KGHDR and CDR2 SFDVKD. Here the CDR3 DNA reads TGTGCCGCTGCCGGGACCCACCCTACGGATGAGCAGTTCTTC. It is translated as CAAAGTHPTDEQFF.

This clonotype has at least ten counts. The genes are TRBV7-8 and TRBJ1-3, with D possibly TRBD1 on 5 matching bases. Trimming stripped 1 base from V and 3 bases from J, with 13 bases between. CDR1 is SGHVS and CDR2 is FQNEAQ in the germline V gene. This CDR3 contains 16 residues. The CDR3 bases are TGTGCCAGCAGCTTAGTCTCGGGCAGGGTTGGAAACACCATATATTTT. This gives the protein CASSLVSGRVGNTIYF.

This clonotype was seen more than once but under ten times. V is TRBV6-1 and J is TRBJ1-1; TRBD1 might be the D (5 bases). This CDR3 is 12 amino acids long. V dropped 7 bases and J dropped 10 bases, with 16 bases sitting between them. Looked up from germline, CDR1 is MNHNS and CDR2 is SASEGT. The DNA for the CDR3 is TGTGCCAGCACCAATGGGGGTATTGGAGCTTTCTTT. This translates into CASTNGGIGAFF.

This clonotype was detected ten times or more. The chain uses TRBV18 and TRBJ2-1; 11 positions match TRBD2. Per the germline V gene, CDR1 is KGHSH and CDR2 is LQKENI. The CDR3 runs 15 residues. Trimming cost V 3 bases and J 9 bases; bases outside gene matches: 7. The chain's CDR3 is CASSPTSGGGGEQFF. CDR3 DNA sequence: TGTGCCAGCTCACCCACTAGCGGGGGCGGAGGTGAGCAGTTCTTC.

The chain is built from TRBV12-3 or TRBV12-4 and TRBJ1-4; D call uncertain. The length of the CDR3 is 14 residues. Trimming shortened V by 5 bases and J by 10 bases, and 17 bases separated the two germline ends. CDR3 residues: CASSAYRLRRKLFF. The CDR3 DNA reads TGTGCCAGCAGTGCCTACCGGTTAAGGCGAAAACTGTTTTTT.

The CDR3 nucleotides are TGTGCCAGCAGCTTTTGGCGGGACAGGGGCAACGAGCAGTACTTC. Translated: CASSFWRDRGNEQYF. V and J are TRBV7-3 and TRBJ2-7; the match to TRBD1 covers 10 bases. The CDR3 loop spans 15 amino acids. Trimming removed 3 bases from V and 5 bases from J; junction bases left unmatched: 7. Germline loops: CDR1 SGHTA, CDR2 FQGTGA. Full variable domain (outside the CDR3, taken from reference TRBV7-3 and TRBJ2-7): GAGVSQTPSNKVTEKGKYVELRCDPISGHTALYWYRQSLGQGPEFLIYFQGTGAADDSGLPNDRFFAVRPEGSVSTLKIQRTERGDSAVYLCASSFWRDRGNEQYFGPGTRLTVT.

This clonotype was counted many times. The V call is TRBV2, the J call TRBJ2-5; maybe TRBD2 (6 bases). Germline V gene data show CDR1 as SNHLY and CDR2 as FYNNEI. The CDR3 runs to 14 residues. Trimming pared 4 bases from V and 5 bases from J, leaving 14 bases between. For the CDR3, the DNA is TGTGCCAGCAGTGCCCAACTAGCAACGGAGACCCAGTACTTC. Amino acids: CASSAQLATETQYF.

The chain is built from TRBV4-2 and TRBJ2-7; TRBD2 matches 13 bases. The CDR3 totals 18 residues. Germline V CDR1 and CDR2: LGHNA, YNFKEQ. V lost 0 bases, J lost 3 bases, and 8 bases stayed unmatched. CDR3 loop: CASSQDEFGTSGDYEQYF. For the CDR3, the DNA is TGTGCCAGCAGCCAAGATGAGTTCGGGACTAGCGGGGACTACGAGCAGTACTTC.

The chain combines TRBV7-9 with TRBJ2-7; no clear D gene. Trimming took off 1 base at V and 7 bases at J, with 11 bases between the two ends. CDR3 length equals 13 residues. The germline V gene encodes CDR1 SEHNR and CDR2 FQNEAQ (reference sequence). CDR3: CASSLVLGWEQYF. DNA of the CDR3: TGTGCCAGCAGCTTAGTACTGGGGTGGGAGCAGTACTTC.

The gene calls are TRBV11-2 and TRBJ1-2; the match to TRBD1 covers 7 bases. The germline V gene encodes CDR1 SGHAT and CDR2 FQNNGV. The CDR3 totals 12 residues. Trimming removed 4 bases from V and 8 bases from J; junction bases left unmatched: 4. CDR3 loop: CASSYDRAGYTF. The CDR3 DNA reads TGTGCCAGCAGCTATGACAGGGCGGGCTACACCTTC.

The rearrangement uses TRBV7-9 and TRBJ1-4, with TRBD1 as a possible D gene (5 bases). The CDR3 is 14 residues long. The V end lost 5 bases, the J end lost 8 bases, and 15 bases lay between the germline ends. Looked up from germline, CDR1 is SEHNR and CDR2 is FQNEAQ (reference sequence). The CDR3 sequence is CASSPLTGAEKLFF. CDR3 coding DNA: TGTGCCAGCAGCCCGCTAACCGGGGCGGAAAAACTGTTTTTT.

V is TRBV6-1 and J is TRBJ2-1; TRBD1 matches at 7 bases. V gave up 8 bases and J gave up 8 bases; unmatched junction bases: 12. This CDR3 region has 14 residues. The germline V gene has CDR1 MNHNS and CDR2 SASEGT. CDR3 amino acids: CASRDFDRADEQFF. CDR3 DNA sequence: TGTGCCAGCCGAGACTTCGACAGGGCCGATGAGCAGTTCTTC.

The chain uses TRBV5-4 and TRBJ2-5; TRBD1 or TRBD2 may be the D gene (6 bases each). The CDR3 is made up of 14 amino acids. Germline V gives CDR1 SGHNT, CDR2 YYREEE (reference sequence). Deletions cut 2 bases from V and 5 bases from J, with 13 bases between. The chain's CDR3 is CASSFEGGGETQYF. CDR3 DNA: TGTGCCAGCAGCTTTGAGGGGGGCGGGGAGACCCAGTACTTC. The full variable domain, rest sourced from reference TRBV5-4 and TRBJ2-5, is ETGVTQSPTHLIKTRGQQVTLRCSSQSGHNTVSWYQQALGQGPQFIFQYYREEENGRGNFPPRFSGLQFPNYSSELNVNALELDDSALYLCASSFEGGGETQYFGPGTRLLVL.

The chain couples TRBV28 to TRBJ1-2, with 7 nucleotides matching TRBD1. Looked up from germline, CDR1 is MDHEN and CDR2 is SYDVKM. V shed 10 bases and J 4 bases; nucleotides not matched to a gene: 12. The CDR3 is 14 residues long. CDR3: CATSRTTGAYGYTF. DNA for the CDR3: TGTGCCACCTCCCGGACAACAGGGGCCTATGGCTACACCTTC.

The J gene is TRBJ2-2, the V gene TRBV3-1; 12 positions match TRBD2. The CDR3 sequence is 16 residues long. Germline CDR1 LGHDT, CDR2 YNNKEL (reference sequence). J was trimmed by 7 bases and V by 2 bases; bases with no gene match: 5. The CDR3 protein is CASSQLAGGPHGELFF. CDR3 nucleotides: TGTGCCAGCAGCCAACTAGCGGGGGGGCCTCACGGGGAGCTGTTTTTT.

With regard to this clonotype: A much larger clone lies a single base off, so this may be a read error. The rearrangement joins TRBV5-5 to TRBJ2-1; tentatively, D is TRBD2 (5 bases). Trimming removed 4 bases from V and 8 bases from J, with 19 bases in between. The CDR3 covers 15 residues. The germline CDR1 and CDR2 sequences are SGHKS and YYEKEE (reference sequence). The CDR3 nucleotides are TGTGCCAGCAGCCGGGGTCTCGGGCTCGGAGATGAGCAGTTCTTC. This codes for CASSRGLGLGDEQFF. Combining the CDR3 with reference TRBV5-5 and TRBJ2-1 gives the whole variable domain DAGVTQSPTHLIKTRGQQVTLRCSPISGHKSVSWYQQVLGQGPQFIFQYYEKEERGRGNFPDRFSARQFPNYSSELNVNALLLGDSALYLCASSRGLGLGDEQFFGPGTRLTVL.

The V gene is TRBV7-9, the J gene TRBJ1-4; 7 bases match TRBD1. The CDR3 loop spans 14 amino acids. The ends lost 3 bases at V and 8 bases at J; junction bases unmatched: 6. Germline CDR1 SEHNR, CDR2 FQNEAQ (reference sequence). DNA of the CDR3: TGTGCCAGCAGCTTGGAGACAGGGATCGAAAAACTGTTTTTT. The encoded protein is CASSLETGIEKLFF.

This clonotype has just a few counts. The genes are TRBV5-5 and TRBJ2-7, with no clear D. This CDR3 is 12 amino acids long. With 4 bases removed from V and 5 bases from J, the gap between germline ends came to 10 bases. Per germline, CDR1 SGHKS and CDR2 YYEKEE (reference sequence). DNA of the CDR3: TGTGCCAGCAGCGTAGTGCTCGACGAGCAGTACTTC. This codes for CASSVVLDEQYF.

This clonotype was recorded at least ten times. The chain links TRBV12-3 or TRBV12-4 to TRBJ1-4; unclear D gene. The CDR3 runs 14 residues. Trimming took off 6 bases at V and 8 bases at J, with 16 bases between the two ends. CDR3 DNA: TGTGCCAGCAGAATCGGGTCCCTTCGGGAAAAACTGTTTTTT. This gives the protein CASRIGSLREKLFF.

This chain joins TRBV19 and TRBJ1-1; D is unclear. The CDR3 spans 13 residues. The V and J ends lost 6 bases and 0 bases respectively, with 8 bases between them. Germline CDR1 and CDR2: LNHDA and SQIVND (reference sequence). The CDR3 loop reads CASRIMMNTEAFF. CDR3 nucleotides: TGTGCCAGTAGGATAATGATGAACACTGAAGCTTTCTTT.